This T cell receptor (beta chain) is from a study of T cell repertoires in cytomegalovirus infection. This clonotype was detected only a few times. The antigen is not known. Notes on the study in general: CMV-specific TCR beta clonotypes restricted by HLA-C dominated the ex vivo response.

Using its own MiXCR run on the reads, TCRdb lists one record per CDR3 protein. Of around 740,000 distinct CDR3 sequences detected, 35% to 45% appear once; the ten largest clones hold under 3%. Per germline, CDR1 MNHEY and CDR2 SVGAGI. Trimming pared 0 bases from V and 0 bases from J, leaving 15 bases between. CDR3 length: 18 amino acids. The clonotype comes from a human donor in good health (CMV status not recorded). Some clones in this sample may be carry-over from other donors' samples. The sample was PBMCs. V is TRBV6-5 and J is TRBJ1-3; D uncertain. As DNA, the CDR3 is TGTGCCAGCAGTTACTCGAAAGTCGTTGGGTACTCTGGAAACACCATATATTTT. Translating gives CASSYSKVVGYSGNTIYF.